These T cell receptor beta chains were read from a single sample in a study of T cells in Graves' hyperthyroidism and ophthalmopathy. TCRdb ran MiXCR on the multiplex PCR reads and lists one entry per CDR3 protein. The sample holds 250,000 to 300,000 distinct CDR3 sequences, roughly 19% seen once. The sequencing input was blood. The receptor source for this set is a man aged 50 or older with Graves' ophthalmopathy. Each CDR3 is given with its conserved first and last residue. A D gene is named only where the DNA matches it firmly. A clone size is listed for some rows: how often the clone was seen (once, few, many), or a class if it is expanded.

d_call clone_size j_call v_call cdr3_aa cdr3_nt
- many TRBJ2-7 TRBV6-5 CASSYSGRAAEQYF TGTGCCAGCAGTTACTCCGGTCGGGCCGCCGAGCAGTACTTC
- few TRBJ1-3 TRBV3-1 CASSQDGRSLGNTIYF TGTGCCAGCAGCCAAGACGGCCGATCTCTGGGAAACACCATATATTTT
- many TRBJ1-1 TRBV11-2 CASSLLPEPVNTEAFF TGTGCCAGCAGCTTATTGCCAGAGCCTGTAAACACTGAAGCTTTCTTT
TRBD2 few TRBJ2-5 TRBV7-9 CASSPRTSGLLGETQYF TGTGCCAGCAGCCCACGGACTAGCGGACTTTTGGGCGAGACCCAGTACTTC
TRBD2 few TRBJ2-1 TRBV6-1 CASSTGTSGTNEQFF TGTGCCAGCAGTACCGGGACTAGCGGGACCAATGAGCAGTTCTTC
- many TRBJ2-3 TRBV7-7 CASSLGVTDTQYF TGTGCTAGCAGCTTAGGTGTCACAGATACGCAGTATTTT
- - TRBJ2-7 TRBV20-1 CSARDARSYEQYF TGCAGTGCTAGAGATGCCCGTTCCTACGAGCAGTACTTC
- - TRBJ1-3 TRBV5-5 CASSPNPSGNTIYF TGTGCCAGCAGCCCGAACCCCTCTGGAAACACCATATATTTT
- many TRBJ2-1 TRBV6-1 CASRSDRLTYNEQFF TGTGCCAGCAGATCAGACCGCCTAACCTACAATGAGCAGTTCTTC
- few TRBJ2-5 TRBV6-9 CASSYRTLQETQYF TGTGCCAGCAGTTACAGGACTTTACAAGAGACCCAGTACTTC
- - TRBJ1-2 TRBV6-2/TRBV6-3 CASSYSKRGRVNYGYTF TGTGCCAGCAGTTACTCGAAAAGGGGCCGGGTCAACTATGGCTACACCTTC
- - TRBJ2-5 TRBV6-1 CASSENFRETQYF TGTGCCAGCAGCGAGAATTTTAGGGAGACCCAGTACTTC
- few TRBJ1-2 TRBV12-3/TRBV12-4 CASSLAQGKLSYGYTF TGTGCCAGCAGTTTAGCCCAGGGCAAGCTTTCCTATGGCTACACCTTC
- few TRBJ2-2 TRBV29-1 CSVEDGGNTGELFF TGCAGCGTTGAAGATGGGGGCAACACCGGGGAGCTGTTTTTT
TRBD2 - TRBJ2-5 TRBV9 CASSAKGVAGEAETQYF TGTGCCAGCAGCGCAAAGGGAGTAGCGGGAGAGGCAGAGACCCAGTACTTC
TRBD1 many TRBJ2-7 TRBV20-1 CSASLDRGTYEQYF TGCAGTGCTAGCCTAGACAGGGGCACATACGAGCAGTACTTC
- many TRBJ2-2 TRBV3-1 CASSPPGSKGGELFF TGTGCCAGCAGTCCACCCGGGAGCAAGGGCGGGGAGCTGTTTTTT
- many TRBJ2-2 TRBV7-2 CASSRTRQRVYTGELFF TGTGCCAGCAGCAGGACCAGGCAGCGGGTCTACACCGGGGAGCTGTTTTTT
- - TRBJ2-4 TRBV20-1 CSALRDIGKNIQYF TGCAGTGCTCTCCGGGACATCGGAAAAAACATTCAGTACTTC
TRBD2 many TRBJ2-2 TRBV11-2 CASSLLLASNTGELFF TGTGCCAGCAGCTTATTACTAGCGAGTAACACCGGGGAGCTGTTTTTT
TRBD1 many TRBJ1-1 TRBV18 CASSPHSGGSDTEAFF TGTGCCAGCTCACCCCACTCAGGGGGGTCGGACACTGAAGCTTTCTTT
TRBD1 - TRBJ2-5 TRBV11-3 CASSTGGSGETQYF TGTGCCAGCAGCACAGGGGGTTCGGGAGAGACCCAGTACTTC
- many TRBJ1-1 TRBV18 CASSIDMNTEAFF TGTGCCAGCTCAATCGATATGAACACTGAAGCTTTCTTT
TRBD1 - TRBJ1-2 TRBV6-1 CASSDLIFGTGNGYTF TGTGCCAGCAGTGACCTGATTTTCGGGACAGGGAATGGCTACACCTTC
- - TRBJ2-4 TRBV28 CASSWGYRVGIQYF TGTGCCAGCAGTTGGGGATACAGGGTAGGCATTCAGTACTTC